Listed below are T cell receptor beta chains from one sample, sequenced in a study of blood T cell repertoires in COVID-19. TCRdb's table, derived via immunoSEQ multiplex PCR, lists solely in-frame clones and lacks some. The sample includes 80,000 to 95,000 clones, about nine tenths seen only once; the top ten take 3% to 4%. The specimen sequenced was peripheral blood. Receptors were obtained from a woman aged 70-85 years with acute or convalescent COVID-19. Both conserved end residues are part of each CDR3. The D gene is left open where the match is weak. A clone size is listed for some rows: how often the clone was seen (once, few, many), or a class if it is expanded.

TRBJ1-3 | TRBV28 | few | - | TGTGCCAGCAGCGGCCCTGGGAGCTCAAACACCATATATTTT | CASSGPGSSNTIYF
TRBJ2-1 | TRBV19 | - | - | TGTGCCAGTAGTACTCGGCCGGGACTCATGAGCTCCTACAATGAGCAGTTCTTC | CASSTRPGLMSSYNEQFF
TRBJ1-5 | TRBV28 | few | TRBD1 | TGTGCCAGCAGTTACCCAGGGGGCTCGGGGTCTCTGCCCCAGCATTTT | CASSYPGGSGSLPQHF
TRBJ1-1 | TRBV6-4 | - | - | TGTGCCAGCAGTGACTACGGGAACACTGAAGCTTTCTTT | CASSDYGNTEAFF
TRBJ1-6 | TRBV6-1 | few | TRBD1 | TGTGCCAGCAGTGAAAGGACAGGTCTAGGGTCACCCCTCCACTTT | CASSERTGLGSPLHF
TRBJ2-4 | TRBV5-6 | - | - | TGTGCCAGCAGCTCCACAGGGTCCAAAAACATTCAGTACTTC | CASSSTGSKNIQYF
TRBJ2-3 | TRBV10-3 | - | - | TGTGCCATCAGTGAGAGTAGTTTCGGCACAGATACGCAGTATTTT | CAISESSFGTDTQYF
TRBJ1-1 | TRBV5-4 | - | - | TGTGCCAGCAGCTCCTCCGTGGCCGAAGCTTTCTTT | CASSSSVAEAFF
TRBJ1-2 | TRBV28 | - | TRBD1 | TGTGCCAGCAGTTTCCGGGACAGGGGTGGCACCTTC | CASSFRDRGGTF
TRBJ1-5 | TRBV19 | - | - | TGTGCCAGTATCGGGAGGGGTCGCTATCAGCCCCAGCATTTT | CASIGRGRYQPQHF
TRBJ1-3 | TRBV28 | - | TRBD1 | TGTGCCAGCAGTCCACGGACAGGGGGCGTCTCTGGAAACACCATATATTTT | CASSPRTGGVSGNTIYF
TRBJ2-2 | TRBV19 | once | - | TGTGCCAGCTCCTCAGGGGACCAGAACACCGGGGAGCTGTTTTTT | CASSSGDQNTGELFF
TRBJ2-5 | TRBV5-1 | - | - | TGCGCCAGCAGCTTGGATTTTAGCGTCGAGACCCAGTACTTC | CASSLDFSVETQYF
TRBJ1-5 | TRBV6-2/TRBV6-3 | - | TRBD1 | TGTGCCAGCAGTGGTACCCAGGGGGCCGGGTCCCGGCAGCCCCAGCATTTT | CASSGTQGAGSRQPQHF
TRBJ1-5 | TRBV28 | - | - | TGTGCCAGCAGTTTATTAGGGGTGGGTGACAATCAGCCCCAGCATTTT | CASSLLGVGDNQPQHF
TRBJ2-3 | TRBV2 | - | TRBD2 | TGTGCCAGCAGTCGGACTAGCGGCGCAGATACGCAGTATTTT | CASSRTSGADTQYF
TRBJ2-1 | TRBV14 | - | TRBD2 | TGTGCCAGCAGCCAGGGGACTAGCGGGAGAGCGTACAATGAGCAGTTCTTC | CASSQGTSGRAYNEQFF
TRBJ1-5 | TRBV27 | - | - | TGTGCCAGCAGACCTAGGACAGCAAATCAGCCCCAGCATTTT | CASRPRTANQPQHF
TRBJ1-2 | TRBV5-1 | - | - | TGCGCCAGCAGCTTGGGACATGGACTTAACTATGGCTACACCTTC | CASSLGHGLNYGYTF
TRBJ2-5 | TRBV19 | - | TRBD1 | TGTGCCAGTAGTTCAGGGGGTGTGGAGACCCAGTACTTC | CASSSGGVETQYF
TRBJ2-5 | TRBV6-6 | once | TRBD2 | TGTGCCAGCAGTTACTGGGGCGGGAGGGCAGAGACCCAGTACTTC | CASSYWGGRAETQYF
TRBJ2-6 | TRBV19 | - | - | TGTGCCAGTAGTCGTATCTCTGGGGCCAACGTCCTGACTTTC | CASSRISGANVLTF
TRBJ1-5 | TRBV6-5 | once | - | TGTGCCAGCAGTTCACAGGGTAACCAGCCCCAGCATTTT | CASSSQGNQPQHF
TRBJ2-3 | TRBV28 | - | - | TGTGCCAGCCTTCGTACAGATACGCAGTATTTT | CASLRTDTQYF